A selection of T cell receptor beta chains follows, all from one sample in a study. TCRdb itself ran the 5' RACE reads through MiXCR, one entry per CDR3 protein. The data show 55,000 to 80,000 distinct CDR3 sequences, less than 25% seen once. Sequenced: memory CD4+ T cells sorted from a lymph node. Receptors were obtained from a female donor with breast cancer. The CDR3 runs from the conserved cysteine through the conserved F or W. D genes are given only for firm matches. Only part of the rows carry a size: once, few, many, or a class if the clone is expanded.

size	D	V	J	DNA	CDR3
few	TRBD1	TRBV5-1	TRBJ2-7	TGCGCCGGCAGCTTGGACAGGGAGCAGTACTTC	CAGSLDREQYF
few	-	TRBV18	TRBJ2-7	TGTGCCAGCTCACCGTATAATCAGGGCTACGAGCAGTACTTC	CASSPYNQGYEQYF
few	-	TRBV6-6	TRBJ1-4	TGTGCCAGCAGCCCGGGACTGAAGGGTGTAACTAATGAAAAACTGCTTTTT	CASSPGLKGVTNEKLLF
-	-	TRBV12-3/TRBV12-4	TRBJ2-3	TGTGCCAGCAGTCCACTCAGAACAGGGACCAACACAGATACGCAGTATTTT	CASSPLRTGTNTDTQYF
-	-	TRBV7-2	TRBJ1-5	TGTGCCAGCAGCACCTCAGACAGTCAGCCCCAGCATTTT	CASSTSDSQPQHF
-	TRBD1	TRBV20-1	TRBJ1-1	TGCGCCGGGGTGTCCAGGGGGCGAAGGAACACTGAAGCTTTCTTT	CAGVSRGRRNTEAFF
few	TRBD1	TRBV20-1	TRBJ1-1	TGCAGTGCTAGGGACACCGGGACAGGGTTGACTGAAGCTTTCTTT	CSARDTGTGLTEAFF
-	-	TRBV5-5	TRBJ2-1	TGTGCCAGCAGCTTGGCCTGGGGAGCCAGCTACAAGGAGCAGTTCTTC	CASSLAWGASYKEQFF
few	TRBD2	TRBV6-6	TRBJ2-1	TGTGCCAGCAGGTCACTAGCGGGAGGGGTCGGGAATGAGCAGTTCTTC	CASRSLAGGVGNEQFF
-	TRBD2	TRBV29-1	TRBJ2-1	TGCAGCGTCAGACCGGGACTATCGGGCAATGAGCAGTTCTTC	CSVRPGLSGNEQFF
many	-	TRBV4-3	TRBJ1-1	TGCGCCAGCAGCCAAGAATGGAGGAGGGTGAACACTGAAGCTTTCTTT	CASSQEWRRVNTEAFF
few	TRBD2	TRBV3-1	TRBJ2-7	TGTGCCAGCACCCTAGCGGGAGGTTCCTACGAGCAGTACTTC	CASTLAGGSYEQYF
-	TRBD2	TRBV11-2	TRBJ2-7	TGTGCCAGCAGCGGGCCGGGACTAGCGCTCTACGAGCAGTACTTC	CASSGPGLALYEQYF
-	TRBD1	TRBV7-3	TRBJ2-6	TGTGCCAGCAGCTCTCCCGGGACAGGGACCTCTGGGGCCAACGTCCTGACTTTC	CASSSPGTGTSGANVLTF
-	-	TRBV3-1	TRBJ2-5	TGTGCCAGCAGTCACCAGGGCAGTGCAGAGACCCAGTACTTC	CASSHQGSAETQYF
many	-	TRBV7-2	TRBJ1-4	TGTGCCAGCAGCTTAGCGTTGCAAAATGAAAAACTGTTTTTT	CASSLALQNEKLFF
few	-	TRBV6-5	TRBJ1-6	TGTGCCAGCAGTTATCGGAGGGGATTCTCCTATAATTCACCCCTCCACTTT	CASSYRRGFSYNSPLHF
once	-	TRBV15	TRBJ2-3	TGTGCCACCAGGGATGCCTTGGGAGGCTCAGATACGCAGTATTTT	CATRDALGGSDTQYF
few	-	TRBV5-1	TRBJ1-5	TGCGCCAGCAGGTTGGATGGCAGTGGGAGCAATCAGCCCCAGCATTTT	CASRLDGSGSNQPQHF
few	-	TRBV7-3	TRBJ1-1	TGTGCCAGCAGCTACGACCTAGACACTGAAGCTTTCTTT	CASSYDLDTEAFF
many	TRBD1	TRBV29-1	TRBJ2-1	TGTGGGACAGTTTCCTACAATGAGCAGTTCTTC	CGTVSYNEQFF
many	TRBD1	TRBV5-1	TRBJ2-6	TGCGCCAGCAGCGTGACAGGGGGCTATGGGGCCAACGTCCTGACTTTC	CASSVTGGYGANVLTF
few	-	TRBV7-2	TRBJ1-6	TGTGCCAGCAGCTTGCTAGCAGGGGCTTTCGATAATTCACCCCTCCACTTT	CASSLLAGAFDNSPLHF
-	-	TRBV9	TRBJ1-6	TGTGCCAGCAGCCCCACCTCCTCCTATAATTCACCCCTCCACTTT	CASSPTSSYNSPLHF
many	TRBD2	TRBV7-2	TRBJ2-1	TGTGCCAGCAGCCCGTTTACCGGGCTAGCGGGGTACAATGAGCAGTTCTTC	CASSPFTGLAGYNEQFF
few	TRBD1	TRBV30	TRBJ2-5	TGTGCCTGGAGTTCGGGACAGGGGGGTCAAGAGACCCAGTACTTC	CAWSSGQGGQETQYF
-	-	TRBV7-2	TRBJ1-4	TGTGCCAGCAGCTTGCAGGCCAATGAAAAACTGTTTTTT	CASSLQANEKLFF
-	-	TRBV2	TRBJ2-5	TGTGCCAGCAGTGTGACCGGGGAGACCCAGTACTTC	CASSVTGETQYF
few	-	TRBV20-1	TRBJ2-7	TGCAGTGCTAGAGTAGCTTCTCGGGAGCAGTACTTC	CSARVASREQYF
-	-	TRBV7-8	TRBJ2-6	TGTGCCAGCACCCTATATTCGGGGCGATCTGGGGCCAACGTCCTGACTTTC	CASTLYSGRSGANVLTF
few	-	TRBV9	TRBJ2-5	TGTGCCAGCAGCGCAACCTCCCATCCAGAGACCCAGTACTTC	CASSATSHPETQYF
many	-	TRBV29-1	TRBJ1-1	TGCAGCGCACAAACGGGGGCGAACACTGAAGCTTTCTTT	CSAQTGANTEAFF
-	-	TRBV29-1	TRBJ1-1	TGCAGCGTTGTAAGATCCAAAAGGGTGGACACTGAAGCTTTCTTT	CSVVRSKRVDTEAFF
-	-	TRBV6-2/TRBV6-3	TRBJ2-1	TGCGCCAGCAGTCGGGGGCTCGGATACGAGCAGTTCTTC	CASSRGLGYEQFF
once	-	TRBV5-1	TRBJ1-5	TGCGCCAGCAGCTTTCTTCCAGGGCCTCAGCCCCAGCATTTT	CASSFLPGPQPQHF
-	-	TRBV29-1	TRBJ2-3	TGCAGCGTTGAAGATCGATCCCTTCACACAGATACGCAGTATTTT	CSVEDRSLHTDTQYF
-	-	TRBV7-2	TRBJ2-2	TGTGCCAGCAGCGGAGGATTAAGGACCGCGAACACCGGGGAGCTGTTTTTT	CASSGGLRTANTGELFF
-	TRBD1	TRBV4-2	TRBJ1-2	TGTGCCAGCAGCCCCCGGGACAGCCAGAACTATGGCTACACCTTC	CASSPRDSQNYGYTF
-	TRBD1	TRBV28	TRBJ1-3	TGTGCCAGCAGTGGGACAGGGAGAAACACCATATATTTT	CASSGTGRNTIYF
many	-	TRBV20-1	TRBJ2-7	TGCAGTGCTAGAGTGTACCAGGGCGCCCGGTCGTACGAGCAGTACTTC	CSARVYQGARSYEQYF
many	TRBD1	TRBV29-1	TRBJ2-5	TGCAGCGTTGAAGAGTCCCGGGACAGGGGGCACGAGACCCAGTACTTC	CSVEESRDRGHETQYF